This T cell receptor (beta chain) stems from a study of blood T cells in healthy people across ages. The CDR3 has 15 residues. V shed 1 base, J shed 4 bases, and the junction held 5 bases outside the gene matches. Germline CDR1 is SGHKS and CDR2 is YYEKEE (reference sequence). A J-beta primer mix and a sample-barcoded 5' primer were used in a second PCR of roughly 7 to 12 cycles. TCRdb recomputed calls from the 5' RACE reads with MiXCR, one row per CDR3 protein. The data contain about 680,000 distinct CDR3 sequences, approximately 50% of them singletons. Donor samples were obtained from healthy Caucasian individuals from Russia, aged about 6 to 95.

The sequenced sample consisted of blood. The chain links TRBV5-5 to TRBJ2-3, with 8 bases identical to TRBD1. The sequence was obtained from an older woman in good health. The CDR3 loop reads CASSLPQTGADTQYF. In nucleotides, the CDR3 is TGTGCCAGCAGCTTGCCCCAGACAGGGGCAGATACGCAGTATTTT.